This T cell receptor beta chain emerged from a study of blood T cell repertoires in COVID-19. In the study overall: COVID-19 samples collected from the United States, Italy and Spain covered acute and convalescent phases.

Some clones are missing from TCRdb's copy, which holds only in-frame ones; the method was immunoSEQ multiplex PCR. The sample has 450,000 to 500,000 clones; 70% to 90% are singletons. Deletions cut 2 bases from V and 4 bases from J, with 11 bases between. Germline loops: CDR1 MNHEY, CDR2 SVGEGT. The CDR3 has 14 residues. The source is a human donor in a cohort sampled during active COVID-19. Specimen: peripheral blood. The chain joins TRBV6-2 or TRBV6-3 to TRBJ1-1; tentative D call: TRBD1 (6 bases). The CDR3 loop is CASSYGQGSTEAFF. The CDR3 region has the DNA TGTGCCAGCAGTTACGGGCAGGGGTCCACTGAAGCTTTCTTT.